These 14 T cell receptor beta chains were sequenced from one sample in a study of T cells after yellow fever vaccination. TCRdb redid the calling of the 5' RACE reads with MiXCR, one entry per CDR3 protein. Counted here are 150,000 to 200,000 distinct CDR3 sequences, about a tenth occurring once; the ten biggest clones make up around 35%. The sequencing used CD8+ T cells sorted from PBMCs, collected 45 days after the yellow fever booster vaccination. These receptors all stem from a man between 18 and 35 years old who received the YFV17D yellow fever vaccine.

J is TRBJ2-5 and V is TRBV4-3; 7 positions match TRBD2. V dropped 0 bases and J dropped 0; count of bases not matched to a gene: 16. Per the germline V gene, CDR1 is LGHNA and CDR2 is YSLEER. The CDR3 length is 20 residues. CDR3 nucleotide sequence: TGCGCCAGCAGCCAAGAGAGGAGCCTTGGGGGGGGAACGTACCAAGAGACCCAGTACTTC. Translated, it gives CASSQERSLGGGTYQETQYF.

This clonotype was counted a few times. The V call is TRBV4-3, the J call TRBJ1-6; D is undetermined. The CDR3 has 16 amino acids. Germline CDR1 LGHNA, CDR2 YSLEER. Trimming shortened V by 0 bases and J by 7 bases, and 13 bases separated the two germline ends. The CDR3 loop reads CASSQEEGTGNSPLHF. DNA of the CDR3: TGCGCCAGCAGCCAAGAAGAAGGCACGGGAAATTCACCCCTCCACTTT.

The chain has TRBV6-1 and TRBJ1-1; D possibly corresponds to TRBD1 (6 bases). The CDR3 sequence is 14 residues long. The germline gives CDR1 MNHNS, CDR2 SASEGT. V was pared by 8 bases and J by 6 bases, with 19 bases between. CDR3 bases: TGTGCCAGCGCCTCGGTGGGGGGCCAACCTGAAGCTTTCTTT. Translated, it gives CASASVGGQPEAFF.

This clonotype was found a few times. The rearrangement joins TRBV27 to TRBJ1-1, with D uncertain. V dropped 6 bases and J dropped 1 base, with 12 bases sitting between them. Germline CDR1 is MNHEY and CDR2 is SMNVEV (reference sequence). This CDR3 has 14 amino acids. The DNA for the CDR3 is TGTGCCAGCAGCGCAAGCCGGTCGAACACTGAAGCTTTCTTT. It translates to CASSASRSNTEAFF.

The chain uses TRBV20-1 and TRBJ1-1; D ambiguous. V lost 1 base and J 0 bases, leaving 12 bases between the germline ends. The CDR3 runs 15 residues. Germline V gives CDR1 DFQATT, CDR2 SNEGSKA (reference sequence). CDR3 nucleotide sequence: TGCAGTGCTAGAGCCATCTGGGTTCTGAACACTGAAGCTTTCTTT. This translates into CSARAIWVLNTEAFF.

In its sample, this clonotype was seen a few times. The rearrangement joins TRBV4-1 to TRBJ2-5; unclear D gene. The CDR3 is made up of 14 amino acids. The V and J ends lost 1 base and 3 bases respectively, with 9 bases between them. Germline CDR1 reads MGHRA; CDR2 reads YSYEKL. DNA for the CDR3: TGCGCCAGCAGCCAAGCTAGTGGGGAAGAGACCCAGTACTTC. This gives the protein CASSQASGEETQYF.

This sequence joins TRBV12-3 or TRBV12-4 and TRBJ2-5; 7 nucleotides match TRBD2. V trimming: 2 bases; J trimming: 0 bases; junction bases outside the gene matches: 6. This CDR3 comprises 16 residues. CDR3 region: CASSLWVGGYQETQYF. The DNA of the CDR3 is TGTGCCAGCAGTTTATGGGTGGGGGGGTACCAAGAGACCCAGTACTTC.

This clonotype showed up just a few times. CDR3 bases: TGTGCCAGCAGTTTATCGGACAGCTCCTACAATGAGCAGTTCTTC. It specifies CASSLSDSSYNEQFF. The V and J genes are TRBV27 and TRBJ2-1; TRBD1 might be the D (6 bases). Germline V gene data show CDR1 as MNHEY and CDR2 as SMNVEV (reference sequence). There are 15 residues in the CDR3. V was shortened by 0 bases and J by 0 bases, with 6 bases between the two germline ends.

The chain is built from TRBV4-1 and TRBJ1-6; no clear D. Trimming pared 1 base from V and 3 bases from J, leaving 10 bases between. The germline V gene has CDR1 MGHRA and CDR2 YSYEKL. The CDR3 has 16 amino acids. CDR3 nucleotide sequence: TGCGCCAGCAGCCAAGGAGGGAGGAACTATAATTCACCCCTCCACTTT. Its translation is CASSQGGRNYNSPLHF.

The genes are TRBV10-3 and TRBJ2-2, with a possible D match to TRBD1 (6 bases). V gave up 11 bases and J gave up 3 bases, with 13 bases separating them. CDR1 ENHRY and CDR2 SYGVKD come from the germline V gene. This CDR3 is built from 13 residues. DNA for the CDR3: TGTGCCTTAAAGGACAGTGACACCGGGGAGCTGTTTTTT. This translates into CALKDSDTGELFF.

This clonotype has a handful of counts. The V call is TRBV7-9, the J call TRBJ2-5; 7 positions match TRBD2. V lost 1 base, J lost 3 bases, and 11 bases stayed unmatched. This CDR3 comprises 17 residues. The germline V gene encodes CDR1 SEHNR and CDR2 FQNEAQ (reference sequence). CDR3 DNA: TGTGCCAGCAGCTTAGAGGTTGGACTAGTTGGGGAAGAGACCCAGTACTTC. The encoded protein is CASSLEVGLVGEETQYF. Full variable domain (remainder filled in from reference TRBV7-9 and TRBJ2-5): DTGVSQNPRHKITKRGQNVTFRCDPISEHNRLYWYRQTLGQGPEFLTYFQNEAQLEKSRLLSDRFSAERPKGSFSTLEIQRTEQGDSAMYLCASSLEVGLVGEETQYFGPGTRLLVL.

This clonotype turned up a few times. This sequence joins TRBV7-9 and TRBJ1-1; D call uncertain. The CDR3 has 14 amino acids. Trimming took off 5 bases at V and 3 bases at J, with 13 bases between the two ends. CDR1 is SEHNR, CDR2 FQNEAQ, per germline (reference sequence). The CDR3 DNA sequence: TGTGCCAGCAGCCGAGGCGTGCGTTACACTGAAGCTTTCTTT. This sequence encodes CASSRGVRYTEAFF.

The rearrangement links TRBV6-5 to TRBJ1-2, with D unresolved. Germline CDR1 is MNHEY and CDR2 is SVGAGI. The CDR3 has 13 amino acids. V lost 0 bases, J lost 6 bases, and 8 bases lay in between. The DNA of the CDR3 is TGTGCCAGCAGTTACTCGCAGGCGAATGGCTACACCTTC. Translation: CASSYSQANGYTF.

This clonotype has more than one count but fewer than ten. V and J are TRBV20-1 and TRBJ1-5; D call uncertain. V lost 1 base, J lost 4 bases, and 8 bases lay in between. Germline CDR1 DFQATT, CDR2 SNEGSKA (reference sequence). CDR3 length: 13 residues. CDR3 in DNA: TGCAGTGCTAGAGGGCGGGAGAATCAGCCCCAGCATTTT. This encodes CSARGRENQPQHF.